This passage covers 25 T cell receptor beta chains from one sample sequenced in a study of blood T cell repertoires in COVID-19. TCRdb's copy holds only in-frame clones and misses some; the assay was immunoSEQ multiplex PCR. Here the sample spans a few hundred thousand clones, about nine tenths being singletons. The sample taken for sequencing was PBMCs or T cells enriched from blood (not recorded which). These receptor sequences come from a woman between 18 and 29 years old who had recovered from COVID-19.

The chain recombines TRBV7-6 with TRBJ1-1; the match to TRBD1 covers 12 bases. V lost 0 bases and J lost 10; bases outside the gene matches: 9. CDR3 size: 16 residues. CDR1 and CDR2 from the germline V gene are SGHVS and FNYEAQ. For the CDR3, the DNA is TGTGCCAGCAGCTTAGCGCCGGGACAGGGGGCTTTAGGAGCTTTCTTT. The encoded protein is CASSLAPGQGALGAFF.

The chain joins TRBV4-2 to TRBJ2-5; 7 positions agree with TRBD1. Looked up from germline, CDR1 is LGHNA and CDR2 is YNFKEQ. The CDR3 totals 15 residues. V was pared by 1 base and J by 3 bases, with 5 bases of the junction left unmatched. The CDR3 sequence: CASSQVATGEETQYF. The CDR3 region has the DNA TGTGCCAGCAGCCAAGTAGCCACAGGGGAAGAGACCCAGTACTTC.

The rearrangement links TRBV2 to TRBJ1-1; D ambiguous. Per the germline V gene, CDR1 is SNHLY and CDR2 is FYNNEI. V was shortened by 6 bases and J by 1 base, with 9 bases between the two germline ends. The CDR3 spans 13 residues. The CDR3 DNA reads as TGTGCCAGCAGACAGAGGGAGAACACTGAAGCTTTCTTT. It specifies CASRQRENTEAFF.

J is TRBJ2-7 and V is TRBV4-1, with 7 bases fitting TRBD2. In germline, CDR1 is MGHRA, CDR2 YSYEKL. Losses at the gene ends were 0 bases for V and 4 bases for J; bases not matched to a gene: 9. This CDR3 comprises 16 residues. CDR3 loop: CASSQDERGLGYEQYF. The CDR3 DNA follows: TGCGCCAGCAGCCAAGATGAGCGGGGATTAGGGTACGAGCAGTACTTC.

The chain employs TRBV7-2 and TRBJ2-3, with 8 bases identical to TRBD2. This CDR3 spans 15 amino acids. Germline trimming cut 5 bases from V and 2 bases from J; bases unmatched to any gene: 6. Germline loops: CDR1 SGHTA, CDR2 FQGNSA. CDR3 sequence reads: CASSPLAELTDTQYF. The CDR3 nucleotides are TGTGCCAGCAGCCCACTAGCGGAGCTCACAGATACGCAGTATTTT.

The CDR3 DNA reads TGTGCCAGCAGCTTGCGGGGATCGAACACCGGGGAGCTGTTTTTT. The encoded protein is CASSLRGSNTGELFF. This sequence joins TRBV7-9 and TRBJ2-2, with D tentatively TRBD2 (6 bases). CDR1 and CDR2 from the germline V gene are SEHNR and FQNEAQ (reference sequence). The CDR3 sequence is 15 residues long. Trimming took off 3 bases at V and 0 bases at J, with 8 bases between the two ends.

V usage is TRBV27 and J usage is TRBJ1-1, with 9 nucleotides matching TRBD1. Per germline, CDR1 MNHEY and CDR2 SMNVEV (reference sequence). This CDR3 comprises 15 residues. The ends lost 5 bases at V and 0 bases at J; junction bases unmatched: 4. The CDR3 DNA reads TGTGCCAGCAGTCCCGGGACAGGGTTGAACACTGAAGCTTTCTTT. It yields the protein CASSPGTGLNTEAFF.

This chain connects TRBV28 to TRBJ1-2, with a possible D match to TRBD1 (5 bases). V lost 5 bases to trimming and J lost 8 bases, with 21 bases between them. The CDR3 has 15 residues. The V gene's germline CDR1 is MDHEN and CDR2 SYDVKM. CDR3 nucleotides: TGTGCCAGCAGTCTTGGAGGGGCTTCGGTGCGCGGCTACACCTTC. Its protein product is CASSLGGASVRGYTF.

The chain carries TRBV12-3 or TRBV12-4 and TRBJ2-2; D remains ambiguous. V lost 11 bases and J 4 bases, leaving 11 bases between the germline ends. The CDR3 spans 12 residues. Written as DNA, the CDR3 is TGTGCCCTCAGTGCCTTCACCGGGGAGCTGTTTTTT. Translation gives CALSAFTGELFF.

The V and J genes are TRBV4-3 and TRBJ1-2; 7 bases match TRBD1. The CDR3 consists of 14 residues. Germline V gene lookup returns CDR1 LGHNA and CDR2 YSLEER. Unmatched junction bases numbered 10, after V lost 4 bases and J lost 8 bases. DNA of the CDR3: TGCGCCAGCAGCCCGAGGGGGCTGATAAGGGGCTACACCTTC. Amino acid sequence: CASSPRGLIRGYTF.

This rearrangement joins TRBV15 to TRBJ2-1; D perhaps matches TRBD2 (5 bases). V lost 0 bases to trimming and J lost 7 bases, with 16 bases between them. The CDR3 spans 16 residues. Germline-derived CDR1 and CDR2 are LNHNV and YYDKDF (reference sequence). The CDR3 loop is CATSRDRVRRGNEQFF. Written as DNA, the CDR3 is TGTGCCACCAGCAGAGATCGGGTCAGGAGAGGGAATGAGCAGTTCTTC.

The table lists this clone with a few counts. The chain joins TRBV5-5 to TRBJ1-6; D not resolved. The V gene lost 0 bases and the J gene lost 7 bases, with 11 bases spanning the gap. Germline V gene data show CDR1 as SGHKS and CDR2 as YYEKEE (reference sequence). CDR3 length: 15 residues. This chain's CDR3 is CASSLEVVRNSPLHF. The DNA for the CDR3 is TGTGCCAGCAGCTTGGAAGTTGTCAGGAATTCACCCCTCCACTTT.

This chain joins TRBV7-9 and TRBJ2-1, with D possibly TRBD2 on 6 matching bases. Trimming shortened V by 0 bases and J by 3 bases, and 9 bases separated the two germline ends. This CDR3 spans 15 amino acids. Germline-derived CDR1 and CDR2 are SEHNR and FQNEAQ (reference sequence). CDR3 protein: CASSLAGSYYNEQFF. The CDR3, as DNA: TGTGCCAGCAGCTTAGCCGGGAGCTACTACAATGAGCAGTTCTTC. The variable domain in full, with the rest retrieved from reference TRBV7-9 and TRBJ2-1, is DTGVSQNPRHKITKRGQNVTFRCDPISEHNRLYWYRQTLGQGPEFLTYFQNEAQLEKSRLLSDRFSAERPKGSFSTLEIQRTEQGDSAMYLCASSLAGSYYNEQFFGPGTRLTVL.

V usage is TRBV28 and J usage is TRBJ1-1; D is possibly TRBD1 (6 bases). The length of the CDR3 is 14 residues. Germline CDR1 MDHEN, CDR2 SYDVKM. Trimming shortened V by 4 bases and J by 1 base, and 10 bases separated the two germline ends. CDR3 region: CASSSPGQNTEAFF. CDR3 nucleotides: TGTGCCAGCAGTTCCCCGGGACAGAACACTGAAGCTTTCTTT.

The chain uses TRBV5-1 and TRBJ2-1; no firm D call. CDR1 and CDR2 from the germline V gene are SGHRS and YFSETQ. This CDR3 spans 14 amino acids. V was cut by 1 base and J by 8 bases, with 13 bases left in between. CDR3 bases: TGCGCCAGCAGCTTGCCAGGTCTGTCCGATGAGCAGTTCTTC. Encoded protein: CASSLPGLSDEQFF. Drawing the rest from reference TRBV5-1 and TRBJ2-1, the complete variable domain is KAGVTQTPRYLIKTRGQQVTLSCSPISGHRSVSWYQQTPGQGLQFLFEYFSETQRNKGNFPGRFSGRQFSNSRSEMNVSTLELGDSALYLCASSLPGLSDEQFFGPGTRLTVL.

The V gene is TRBV5-1, the J gene TRBJ1-6; no firm D call. V was cut by 1 base and J by 8 bases, with 7 bases left in between. The CDR3 is 13 amino acids. Per germline, CDR1 SGHRS and CDR2 YFSETQ. The CDR3 DNA follows: TGCGCCAGCAGCTTGCCCGGGGATTCACCCCTCCACTTT. As protein: CASSLPGDSPLHF.

The rearrangement uses TRBV18 and TRBJ2-1, with TRBD1 matching over 7 bases. Germline CDR1 is KGHSH and CDR2 is LQKENI. The J segment lost 0 bases and the V segment lost 2 bases, leaving 7 bases of the junction unmatched. This CDR3 contains 17 residues. The CDR3 nucleotides are TGTGCCAGCTCACCATTAATTCCAGGGGGCTCCTACAATGAGCAGTTCTTC. It specifies CASSPLIPGGSYNEQFF.

The gene calls are TRBV21-1 and TRBJ1-2; the table assigns TRBD1, which was not confirmed against the DNA. TRBV21-1 is deemed a pseudogene. The CDR3 extends over 16 amino acids. This CDR3 reads CASSKRYRNRFYGYTF. CDR3 sequence (DNA): TGTGCCAGCAGCAAAAGATATAGGAACAGGTTCTATGGCTACACCTTC.

V and J are TRBV7-3 and TRBJ2-5, with 11 bases identical to TRBD2. The V and J ends lost 5 bases and 4 bases, in that order; junction bases with no gene match: 6. The CDR3 extends over 15 amino acids. In germline, CDR1 is SGHTA, CDR2 FQGTGA. CDR3 DNA: TGTGCCAGCAGCACAGACGGACTAGCGGGAGAGACCCAGTACTTC. As protein: CASSTDGLAGETQYF.

This clone showed up just a few times. This rearrangement joins TRBV7-9 to TRBJ1-5, with TRBD1 as a possible D gene (6 bases). The CDR3 is 17 residues long. The V gene lost 1 base and the J gene lost 0 bases, with 13 bases spanning the gap. Per the germline V gene, CDR1 is SEHNR and CDR2 is FQNEAQ (reference sequence). The CDR3 reads CASSLGAGVGSNQPQHF. The DNA of the CDR3 is TGTGCCAGCAGCTTAGGGGCAGGGGTTGGTAGCAATCAGCCCCAGCATTTT.

The chain links TRBV27 to TRBJ1-1, with D perhaps TRBD1 (6 bases). V was pared by 3 bases and J by 5 bases, with 10 bases between. In germline, CDR1 is MNHEY, CDR2 SMNVEV (reference sequence). The CDR3 totals 13 residues. CDR3 residues: CASSFNRATEAFF. CDR3 nucleotide sequence: TGTGCCAGCAGTTTCAACAGGGCTACTGAAGCTTTCTTT.

Only one count was recorded for this clone. The gene calls are TRBV28 and TRBJ1-2, with a weak D call TRBD1 (6 bases). The germline V gene has CDR1 MDHEN and CDR2 SYDVKM. V was cut by 2 bases and J by 6 bases, with 22 bases left in between. The CDR3 spans 17 residues. The CDR3 sequence is CASSLVGEQGFVDGYTF. In DNA form, the CDR3 reads TGTGCCAGCAGTTTAGTCGGGGAACAGGGTTTTGTTGATGGCTACACCTTC.

The V gene is TRBV5-1, the J gene TRBJ1-4; 11 bases match TRBD1. The CDR3 is made up of 15 amino acids. V shed 0 bases and J 7 bases; nucleotides not matched to a gene: 2. The germline V gene encodes CDR1 SGHRS and CDR2 YFSETQ. The chain's CDR3 is CASSLVGTGGEKLFF. The CDR3 DNA reads as TGCGCCAGCAGCTTGGTTGGGACAGGGGGTGAAAAACTGTTTTTT.

The V and J genes are TRBV13 and TRBJ2-4; TRBD1 aligns across 7 bases. The germline V gene has CDR1 PRHDT and CDR2 FYEKMQ (reference sequence). The CDR3 length is 16 residues. Trimming at V came to 4 bases and at J to 0 bases, leaving 6 bases not matched to a gene. CDR3 sequence (DNA): TGTGCCAGCAGCTGGACAGGATCAATAGCCAAAAACATTCAGTACTTC. Its protein product is CASSWTGSIAKNIQYF.

This clone came up a few times. The chain combines TRBV28 with TRBJ1-2, with a tentative D call TRBD1 (5 bases). The CDR3 runs to 12 residues. Germline CDR1 and CDR2: MDHEN and SYDVKM. Deletions cut 6 bases from V and 4 bases from J, with 9 bases between. The CDR3 protein is CASSYQGYGYTF. The DNA of the CDR3 is TGTGCCAGCAGCTATCAGGGCTATGGCTACACCTTC.